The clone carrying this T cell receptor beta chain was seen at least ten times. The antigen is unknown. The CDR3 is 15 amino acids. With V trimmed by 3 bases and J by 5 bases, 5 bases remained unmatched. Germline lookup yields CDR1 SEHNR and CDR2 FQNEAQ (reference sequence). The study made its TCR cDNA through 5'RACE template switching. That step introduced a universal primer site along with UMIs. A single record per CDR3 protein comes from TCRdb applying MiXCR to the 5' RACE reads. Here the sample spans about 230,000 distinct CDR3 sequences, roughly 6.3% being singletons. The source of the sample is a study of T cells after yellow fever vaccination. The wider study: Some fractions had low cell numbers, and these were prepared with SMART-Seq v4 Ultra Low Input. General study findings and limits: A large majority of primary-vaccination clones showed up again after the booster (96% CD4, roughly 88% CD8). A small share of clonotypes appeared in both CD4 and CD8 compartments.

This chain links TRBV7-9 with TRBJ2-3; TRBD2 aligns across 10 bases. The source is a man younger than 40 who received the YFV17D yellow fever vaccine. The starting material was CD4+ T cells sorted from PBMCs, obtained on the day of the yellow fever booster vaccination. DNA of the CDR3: TGTGCCAGCAGCTTTCTAGCGGGAGAAAGAGATACGCAGTATTTT. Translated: CASSFLAGERDTQYF.